This TCR beta chain was retrieved from a study of CD8+ T cells in alopecia areata. It was cDNA, reverse transcribed from extracted RNA, that served as the sequencing template. Sequencing was performed with immunoSEQ multiplex PCR; in TCRdb, only in-frame clones are kept and a portion is missing. Sampling found 290,000 or so clones, none seen once. Separation of pooled cutaneous lymph node cells was by sorting with CD4, CD8alpha, NKG2D, NKG2ACE and other markers. A remark on this clone: The gene symbols are mouse symbols.

The clonotype originates from a C3H/HeJ mouse with alopecia areata. MHC haplotype of the mouse line: H2-k. What was sequenced was CD4+ T cells sorted from a lymph node.

The CDR3: CASSDRLGGRGAEQFF. The CDR3 DNA, read in part, is TGTGCCAGCAGTGATAGACTGGGGGGGCGCGGTGCT. V usage is TRBV13-1 and J usage is TRBJ2-1, with 12 nucleotides matching TRBD2. The sequence runs out 4 residues before the end of the CDR3; the remainder is reconstructed from the germline J gene. V was pared by 1 base and J by 6 bases, with 5 bases of the junction left unmatched. The CDR3 is 16 amino acids. The germline CDR1 and CDR2 sequences are NSHNY and SYGAGN.